These 19 T cell receptor beta chains came from one sample sequenced in a study of response to subunit inactivated influenza vaccine. Using its own MiXCR run on the RT-PCR reads, TCRdb lists one record per CDR3 protein. The sample carries fewer than 700,000 distinct CDR3 sequences, over 10% recorded once. Sample: PBMCs from blood, taken more than 35 days after vaccination. The receptors were sampled from a man aged 50 or older who received an inactivated influenza vaccine.

For this clonotype: With a much larger clone just one base away, this may be a read error. It is likely a read error, because the conserved phenylalanine at the end of the CDR3 is missing. The chain carries TRBV6-2 or TRBV6-3 and TRBJ2-1, with 8 positions matching TRBD1. V was clipped by 8 bases and J by 0 bases; unmatched bases: 6. The CDR3 is made up of 15 amino acids. Germline CDR1 is MNHEY and CDR2 is SVGEGT. DNA for the CDR3: TGTGCCAGCTTGGGACAGGCAAGCTCCTACAATGAGCAGTTCTCC. It encodes CASLGQASSYNEQFS.

The rearrangement uses TRBV27 and TRBJ2-3; D is perhaps TRBD1 (6 bases). Trimming pared 3 bases from V and 4 bases from J, leaving 11 bases between. CDR1 MNHEY and CDR2 SMNVEV come from the germline V gene (reference sequence). This CDR3 region has 14 residues. The CDR3 bases are TGTGCCAGCAGTTTTTTGGGGGCCGCAGATACGCAGTATTTT. Translated, it gives CASSFLGAADTQYF.

This clonotype occurred many times. This chain links TRBV20-1 with TRBJ2-7; D is possibly TRBD2 (5 bases). The CDR3 runs 14 residues. Germline V gives CDR1 DFQATT, CDR2 SNEGSKA (reference sequence). Trimming shortened V by 5 bases and J by 4 bases, and 18 bases separated the two germline ends. This CDR3 reads CSAGLGGMAYEQYF. The CDR3 DNA reads TGCAGTGCTGGACTTGGAGGCATGGCATACGAGCAGTACTTC.

This chain links TRBV2 with TRBJ2-7; D may be TRBD1 (6 bases). Germline V gives CDR1 SNHLY, CDR2 FYNNEI. V lost 6 bases and J 2 bases, leaving 26 bases between the germline ends. This CDR3 has 18 residues. DNA of the CDR3: TGTGCCAGCAGAGAACGAAGAACCCGGACAGACCAAACCTACGAGCAGTACTTC. This translates into CASRERRTRTDQTYEQYF.

There are many counts of this clonotype. The chain links TRBV20-1 to TRBJ2-6; D is unclear. Germline loops: CDR1 DFQATT, CDR2 SNEGSKA (reference sequence). This CDR3 has 15 residues. Between the trimmed V and J ends, which lost 3 bases and 1 base, there was a span of 10 bases. This CDR3 reads CSASFVGSGANVLTF. In nucleotides, the CDR3 is TGCAGTGCTAGTTTCGTTGGGTCTGGGGCCAACGTCCTGACTTTC.

This chain connects TRBV20-1 to TRBJ1-4, with unresolved D. The V end lost 5 bases, the J end lost 4 bases, and 14 bases lay between the germline ends. This CDR3 is 14 amino acids long. CDR1 and CDR2 from the germline V gene are DFQATT and SNEGSKA (reference sequence). CDR3 nucleotides: TGCAGTGCTGGACGATTCGGGGTTAATGAAAAACTGTTTTTT. Translated: CSAGRFGVNEKLFF.

In this sample, this clonotype turned up a few times. This chain uses TRBV20-1 with TRBJ2-6, with D unresolved. Per germline, CDR1 DFQATT and CDR2 SNEGSKA (reference sequence). This CDR3 has 18 residues. V was shortened by 0 bases and J by 0 bases, with 15 bases between the two germline ends. CDR3 sequence reads: CSARDVGVTPSGANVLTF. CDR3 bases: TGCAGTGCTAGAGACGTTGGGGTAACGCCCTCTGGGGCCAACGTCCTGACTTTC.

The chain couples TRBV9 to TRBJ2-6; D is unresolved. V was clipped by 3 bases and J by 1 base, with 11 bases between them. In germline, CDR1 is SGDLS, CDR2 YYNGEE. There are 16 residues in the CDR3. Written as DNA, the CDR3 is TGTGCCAGCAGCGCCCATCGTCCGTCTGGGGCCAACGTCCTGACTTTC. It is translated as CASSAHRPSGANVLTF.

This chain joins TRBV12-3 or TRBV12-4 and TRBJ2-7; the D is unclear. The ends were cut back, 2 bases at V and 6 bases at J, with 11 bases in the middle. There are 13 residues in the CDR3. The CDR3 DNA is TGTGCCAGCAGTTTATTTCTGGACGGCGAGCAGTACTTC. Its protein product is CASSLFLDGEQYF.

This clonotype was counted many times. The V gene is TRBV6-1, the J gene TRBJ1-1; D is possibly TRBD1 (6 bases). V was trimmed by 6 bases and J by 1 base, leaving 21 bases between them. Germline-derived CDR1 and CDR2 are MNHNS and SASEGT. This CDR3 spans 17 amino acids. In DNA form, the CDR3 reads TGTGCCAGCAGCCAAAGAGTACGGACAGAGGCGAACACTGAAGCTTTCTTT. Translating gives CASSQRVRTEANTEAFF.

This clonotype occurred a few times. The CDR3 loop reads CASSSGAPNYGYTF. The CDR3 coding sequence is TGTGCCAGCAGTTCCGGGGCTCCTAACTATGGCTACACCTTC. The V gene is TRBV28, the J gene TRBJ1-2, with D possibly TRBD1 on 5 matching bases. V gave up 4 bases and J gave up 0 bases, with 9 bases separating them. The CDR3 sequence is 14 residues long. Germline CDR1 is MDHEN and CDR2 is SYDVKM.

J is TRBJ2-5 and V is TRBV11-2; D perhaps matches TRBD2 (5 bases). From germline, CDR1 is SGHAT and CDR2 FQNNGV. This CDR3 comprises 15 residues. The V gene lost 1 base and the J gene lost 4 bases, with 13 bases spanning the gap. The CDR3 loop is CASSLVGGFAETQYF. The CDR3 nucleotides are TGTGCCAGCAGCTTAGTGGGCGGGTTTGCAGAGACCCAGTACTTC.

This clonotype was observed a few times. The chain has TRBV29-1 and TRBJ2-7; D remains unclear. V lost 3 bases to trimming and J lost 0 bases, with 9 bases between them. The CDR3 is 13 amino acids. The germline gives CDR1 SQVTM, CDR2 ANQGSEA. CDR3 loop: CSVDIPDSYEQYF. CDR3 sequence (DNA): TGCAGCGTTGATATCCCTGACTCCTACGAGCAGTACTTC.

This clonotype was detected only a few times. The chain joins TRBV27 to TRBJ2-5; D might be TRBD2 (6 bases). This CDR3 is built from 15 residues. The V end was cut by 5 bases, the J end by 3 bases, with 16 bases between. Germline V gene lookup returns CDR1 MNHEY and CDR2 SMNVEV (reference sequence). For the CDR3, the DNA is TGTGCCAGCAGTCCGGGACTCCGGACAAAAGAGACCCAGTACTTC. This translates into CASSPGLRTKETQYF.

The V and J genes are TRBV7-2 and TRBJ2-5; the D gene is possibly TRBD2 (5 bases). The CDR3 consists of 13 residues. Trimming stripped 3 bases from V and 4 bases from J, with 9 bases between. Germline V gene data show CDR1 as SGHTA and CDR2 as FQGNSA. In DNA form, the CDR3 reads TGTGCCAGCAGCTTCGGGAAGGGAGAGACCCAGTACTTC. It is translated as CASSFGKGETQYF.

This clonotype has just a few counts. The chain employs TRBV7-9 and TRBJ2-7; D gene unclear. CDR3 length equals 15 residues. Per germline, CDR1 SEHNR and CDR2 FQNEAQ (reference sequence). V was clipped by 5 bases and J by 2 bases, with 16 bases between them. The CDR3 sequence: CASSRGEPPAYEQYF. CDR3 DNA sequence: TGTGCCAGCAGCCGCGGAGAGCCCCCCGCCTACGAGCAGTACTTC. Looking up the rest from reference TRBV7-9 and TRBJ2-7 gives the full variable domain: DTGVSQNPRHKITKRGQNVTFRCDPISEHNRLYWYRQTLGQGPEFLTYFQNEAQLEKSRLLSDRFSAERPKGSFSTLEIQRTEQGDSAMYLCASSRGEPPAYEQYFGPGTRLTVT.

The chain joins TRBV15 to TRBJ2-1, with D perhaps being TRBD1 or TRBD2 (5 bases each). CDR3 length equals 14 residues. Trimming removed 0 bases at V and 7 bases at J, with 10 bases between. Germline V CDR1 and CDR2: LNHNV, YYDKDF (reference sequence). CDR3 in amino acids: CATSRDGWGNEQFF. The CDR3, as DNA: TGTGCCACCAGCAGAGATGGGTGGGGGAATGAGCAGTTCTTC.

CDR3 region: CASSLETAYEQYF. The CDR3 bases are TGTGCCAGCAGCTTAGAGACAGCCTACGAGCAGTACTTC. The rearrangement joins TRBV7-9 to TRBJ2-7; D is possibly TRBD1 (5 bases). The germline CDR1 and CDR2 sequences are SEHNR and FQNEAQ (reference sequence). Between the trimmed V and J ends, which lost 1 base and 2 bases, there was a span of 6 bases. The CDR3 is 13 residues long.

The V gene is TRBV11-2, the J gene TRBJ2-2; perhaps D is TRBD1 or TRBD2 (5 bases each). Trimming stripped 5 bases from V and 4 bases from J, with 23 bases between. Germline CDR1 reads SGHAT; CDR2 reads FQNNGV. The CDR3 runs 18 residues. The chain's CDR3 is CASSLEKLGERSTGELFF. CDR3 sequence (DNA): TGTGCCAGCAGCCTGGAAAAGTTAGGGGAGAGGAGCACCGGGGAGCTGTTTTTT.